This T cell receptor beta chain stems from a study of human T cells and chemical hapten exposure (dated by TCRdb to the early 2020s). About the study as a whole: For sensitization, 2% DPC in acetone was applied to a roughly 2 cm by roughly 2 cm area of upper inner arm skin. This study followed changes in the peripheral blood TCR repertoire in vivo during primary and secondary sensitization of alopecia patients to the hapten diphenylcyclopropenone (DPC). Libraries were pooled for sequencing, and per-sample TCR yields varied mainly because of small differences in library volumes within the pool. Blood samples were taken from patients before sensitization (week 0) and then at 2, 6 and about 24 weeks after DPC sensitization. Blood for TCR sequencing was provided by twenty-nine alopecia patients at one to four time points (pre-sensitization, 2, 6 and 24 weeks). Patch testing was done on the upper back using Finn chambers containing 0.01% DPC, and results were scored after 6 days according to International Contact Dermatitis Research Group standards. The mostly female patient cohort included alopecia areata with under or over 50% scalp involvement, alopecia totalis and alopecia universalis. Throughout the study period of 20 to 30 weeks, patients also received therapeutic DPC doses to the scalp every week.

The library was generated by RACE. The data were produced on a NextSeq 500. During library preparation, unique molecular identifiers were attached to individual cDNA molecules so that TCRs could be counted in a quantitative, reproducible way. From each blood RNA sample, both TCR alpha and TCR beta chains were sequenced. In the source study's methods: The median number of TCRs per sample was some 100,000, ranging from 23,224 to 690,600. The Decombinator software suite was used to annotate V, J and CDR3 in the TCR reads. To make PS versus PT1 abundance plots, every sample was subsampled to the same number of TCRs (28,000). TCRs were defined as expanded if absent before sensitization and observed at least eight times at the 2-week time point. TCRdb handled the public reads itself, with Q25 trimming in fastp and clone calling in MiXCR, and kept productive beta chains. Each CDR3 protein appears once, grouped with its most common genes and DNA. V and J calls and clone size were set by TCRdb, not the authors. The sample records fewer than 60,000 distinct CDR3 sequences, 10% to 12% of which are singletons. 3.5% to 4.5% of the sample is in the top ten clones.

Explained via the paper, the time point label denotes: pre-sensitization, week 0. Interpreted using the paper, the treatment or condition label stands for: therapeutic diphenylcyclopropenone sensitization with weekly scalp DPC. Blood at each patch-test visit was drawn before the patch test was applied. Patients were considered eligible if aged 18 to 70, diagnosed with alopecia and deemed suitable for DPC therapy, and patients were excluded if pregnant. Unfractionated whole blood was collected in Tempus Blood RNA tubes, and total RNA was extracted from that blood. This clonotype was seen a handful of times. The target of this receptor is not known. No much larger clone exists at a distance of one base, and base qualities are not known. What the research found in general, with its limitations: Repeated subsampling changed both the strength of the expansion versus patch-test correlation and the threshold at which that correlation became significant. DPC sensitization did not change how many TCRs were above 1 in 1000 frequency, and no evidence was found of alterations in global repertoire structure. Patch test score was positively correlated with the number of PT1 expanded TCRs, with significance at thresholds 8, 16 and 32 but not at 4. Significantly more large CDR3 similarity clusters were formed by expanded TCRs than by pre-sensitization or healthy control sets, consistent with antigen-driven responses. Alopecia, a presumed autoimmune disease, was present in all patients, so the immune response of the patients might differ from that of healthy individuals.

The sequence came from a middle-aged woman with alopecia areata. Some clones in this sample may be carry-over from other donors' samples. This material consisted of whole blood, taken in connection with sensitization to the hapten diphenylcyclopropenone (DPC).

The base sequence is TGTGCCAGCAGCTTAGGTCGGGGGAAGAGCACAGATACGCAGTATTTT. It encodes CASSLGRGKSTDTQYF. The V gene is TRBV11-2 and the J gene is TRBJ2-3, with TRBD2 tentatively as D gene (6 bases match). From the cysteine through the phenylalanine, the CDR3 covers 16 amino acids. The DNA shown is the 48-base CDR3, in frame from base 1. CDR1 and CDR2, looked up from the germline V gene, are SGHAT and FQNNGV. V and J are truncated by 1 base and 0 bases respectively, leaving an intervening sequence of 11 bases.